These 16 T cell receptor beta chains were sequenced from one sample in a study of T-cell reconstitution after alpha-beta-depleted transplantation in children. Unique molecular identifiers were incorporated into the prepared TCRbeta library. TCRdb reanalysed the PCR reads using MiXCR and keeps one entry per CDR3 protein. Of approximately 300,000 distinct CDR3 sequences listed, 6% to 10% were seen once; the top ten hold approximately 8.6%. These receptors have no known antigen. Study conclusions and caveats: At one year after transplant, newly produced T cells mostly accounted for T-cell counts and diversity.

The sample was peripheral blood, taken 360 days after TCRalphabeta/CD19-depleted stem cell transplant. The receptors derive from a female patient aged 2-9 years who had a stem cell transplant for Fanconi anemia, so the T cells may come from the graft donor.

This clonotype has ten or more counts. The chain is built from TRBV20-1 and TRBJ2-1; TRBD2 is a possible D gene (6 bases). Per the germline V gene, CDR1 is DFQATT and CDR2 is SNEGSKA (reference sequence). The CDR3 is 14 amino acids. V shed 4 bases and J shed 6 bases, with 16 bases lying between them. The CDR3 DNA reads TGCAGTGCTACCGATTCTAGCGCAACCAATGAGCAGTTCTTC. Its protein is CSATDSSATNEQFF.

This clonotype was seen at least ten times. The chain employs TRBV6-5 and TRBJ2-3, with D perhaps matching TRBD2 (7 bases). The germline gives CDR1 MNHEY, CDR2 SVGAGI. Between the trimmed V and J ends, which lost 6 bases and 4 bases, there was a span of 11 bases. The CDR3 consists of 13 residues. CDR3 bases: TGTGCCAGCAGACGGGGGGCCGCAGATACGCAGTATTTT. It translates to CASRRGAADTQYF.

This clonotype has ten or more counts. This chain links TRBV28 with TRBJ1-1; D is unclear. The CDR3 is made up of 15 amino acids. V was pared by 6 bases and J by 4 bases, with 18 bases between. The germline V gene encodes CDR1 MDHEN and CDR2 SYDVKM. CDR3 region: CASSLSNRLGTEAFF. In DNA form, the CDR3 reads TGTGCCAGCAGCCTAAGCAACCGACTGGGCACTGAAGCTTTCTTT.

The rearrangement uses TRBV20-1 and TRBJ1-5, with TRBD1 identical over 10 bases. The CDR3 is 13 amino acids. Trimming at V came to 4 bases and at J to 5 bases, leaving 2 bases not matched to a gene. Per germline, CDR1 DFQATT and CDR2 SNEGSKA (reference sequence). The CDR3 DNA sequence: TGCAGTGCTACCGGGACAGGGGATCAGCCCCAGCATTTT. Residues: CSATGTGDQPQHF.

This chain connects TRBV16 to TRBJ2-1; 11 positions match TRBD1. V trimming: 2 bases; J trimming: 7 bases; junction bases outside the gene matches: 1. Looked up from germline, CDR1 is KGHSY and CDR2 is FQNENV. The CDR3 sequence is 14 residues long. Here the CDR3 reads CASSQGDRGNEQFF. In DNA form, the CDR3 reads TGTGCCAGCAGCCAAGGGGACAGGGGGAATGAGCAGTTCTTC.

This clonotype has ten or more counts. The V call is TRBV29-1, the J call TRBJ1-3; D is unresolved. Germline CDR1 and CDR2: SQVTM and ANQGSEA. The germline V and J ends were trimmed by 4 bases and 0 bases, with 4 bases remaining between them. The CDR3 contains 12 residues. CDR3 sequence: CSVGASGNTIYF. The CDR3 bases are TGCAGCGTTGGGGCCTCTGGAAACACCATATATTTT.

This clonotype was observed a handful of times. The rearrangement links TRBV28 to TRBJ1-3, with D possibly TRBD1 on 6 matching bases. The germline V gene has CDR1 MDHEN and CDR2 SYDVKM. The V end was cut by 8 bases, the J end by 4 bases, with 18 bases between. The CDR3 extends over 15 amino acids. CDR3 sequence: CASGPAGVEGNTIYF. CDR3 DNA: TGTGCCAGCGGCCCAGCAGGGGTGGAAGGAAACACCATATATTTT.

This clonotype was counted ten times or more. The chain recombines TRBV28 with TRBJ2-7; D not certain. V shed 9 bases and J shed 3 bases, with 18 bases lying between them. The CDR3 has 14 residues. The germline CDR1 and CDR2 sequences are MDHEN and SYDVKM. The CDR3 region has the DNA TGTGCCAGTCAGACTTCAGAACAGAACTACGAGCAGTACTTC. Its protein product is CASQTSEQNYEQYF.

This clonotype was seen more than once but under ten times. The chain employs TRBV25-1 and TRBJ1-2; weak D call: TRBD1 (6 bases). V gave up 1 base and J gave up 8 bases, with 26 bases separating them. CDR1 and CDR2 (germline): MGHDK, SYGVNS. The CDR3 length is 18 residues. The DNA of the CDR3 is TGTGCCAGCAGTGAATGGGGAGGAACAGGGTTGGGACTATACGGCTACACCTTC. It is translated as CASSEWGGTGLGLYGYTF.

This clonotype has ten or more counts. This chain uses TRBV29-1 with TRBJ2-5; D tentatively reads TRBD1 or TRBD2 (5 bases each). Trimming pared 4 bases from V and 5 bases from J, leaving 17 bases between. The CDR3 totals 14 residues. Germline V gene data show CDR1 as SQVTM and CDR2 as ANQGSEA. CDR3 bases: TGCAGCGTTGGAGGGGTTTGGAAGGCGGAGACCCAGTACTTC. Encoded protein: CSVGGVWKAETQYF. Together with reference TRBV29-1 and TRBJ2-5, the CDR3 gives the full variable domain: SAVISQKPSRDICQRGTSLTIQCQVDSQVTMMFWYRQQPGQSLTLIATANQGSEATYESGFVIDKFPISRPNLTFSTLTVSNMSPEDSSIYLCSVGGVWKAETQYFGPGTRLLVL.

The rearrangement links TRBV7-9 to TRBJ1-2; D not resolved. The V end was cut by 2 bases, the J end by 4 bases, with 17 bases between. The CDR3 sequence is 16 residues long. CDR1 and CDR2 from the germline V gene are SEHNR and FQNEAQ (reference sequence). The DNA for the CDR3 is TGTGCCAGCAGCTTACCTCGGACCGCGGAGGGCTATGGCTACACCTTC. It translates to CASSLPRTAEGYGYTF.

This clonotype showed up many times. The V gene is TRBV15, the J gene TRBJ2-5; D remains ambiguous. In germline, CDR1 is LNHNV, CDR2 YYDKDF (reference sequence). CDR3 size: 13 residues. V was shortened by 0 bases and J by 2 bases, with 4 bases between the two germline ends. The CDR3, as DNA: TGTGCCACCAGCAGAGAAGGTCAAGAGACCCAGTACTTC. Translation gives CATSREGQETQYF.

This clonotype was picked up a small number of times. This chain joins TRBV7-6 and TRBJ2-3; 7 bases agree with TRBD1. Germline loops: CDR1 SGHVS, CDR2 FNYEAQ. Trimming cost V 5 bases and J 6 bases; bases outside gene matches: 14. The CDR3 totals 16 residues. The CDR3 DNA is TGTGCCAGCAGCATCCAGACAGGGCTCGAAGGGGATACGCAGTATTTT. Its protein product is CASSIQTGLEGDTQYF.

At least ten counts were recorded for this clonotype. The rearrangement joins TRBV6-1 to TRBJ2-7, with 7 positions matching TRBD2. The CDR3 has 14 amino acids. Germline trimming cut 0 bases from V and 1 base from J; bases unmatched to any gene: 0. CDR1 MNHNS and CDR2 SASEGT come from the germline V gene. The CDR3 nucleotides read TGTGCCAGCAGTGAAGCACTAGCGTCCTACGAGCAGTACTTC. Amino acids: CASSEALASYEQYF.

This clonotype was picked up many times. V usage is TRBV24-1 and J usage is TRBJ2-5, with D perhaps matching TRBD1 or TRBD2 (5 bases each). CDR3 size: 13 residues. Looked up from germline, CDR1 is KGHDR and CDR2 is SFDVKD. V lost 5 bases, J lost 4 bases, and 10 bases lay in between. The CDR3 DNA reads as TGTGCCACCAGTGTTCCAGGGAGAGAGACCCAGTACTTC. It codes for CATSVPGRETQYF.

This clonotype appeared a few times. The chain has TRBV6-5 and TRBJ1-2, with 8 bases lining up with TRBD1. This CDR3 is 17 amino acids long. From germline, CDR1 is MNHEY and CDR2 SVGAGI. The V and J ends lost 2 bases and 0 bases, in that order; junction bases with no gene match: 8. CDR3 loop: CASSYVGRGPANYGYTF. CDR3 in DNA: TGTGCCAGCAGTTACGTCGGCAGGGGGCCCGCTAACTATGGCTACACCTTC.